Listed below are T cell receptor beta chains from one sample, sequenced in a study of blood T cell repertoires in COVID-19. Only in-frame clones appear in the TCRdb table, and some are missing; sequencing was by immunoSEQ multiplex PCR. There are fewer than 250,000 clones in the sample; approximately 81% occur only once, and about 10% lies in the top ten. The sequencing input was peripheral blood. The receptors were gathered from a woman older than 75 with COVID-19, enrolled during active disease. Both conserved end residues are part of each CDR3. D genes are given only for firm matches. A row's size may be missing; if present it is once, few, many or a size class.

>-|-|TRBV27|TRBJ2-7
CASRPQGGSYEQYF
TGTGCCAGCAGGCCCCAGGGGGGATCCTACGAGCAGTACTTC
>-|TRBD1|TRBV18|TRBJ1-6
CASSPLGGEGSPLHF
TGTGCCAGCTCACCACTAGGGGGCGAAGGTTCACCCCTCCACTTT
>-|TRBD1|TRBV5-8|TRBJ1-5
CASSLGQANQPQHF
TGTGCCAGCAGCTTAGGACAGGCCAATCAGCCCCAGCATTTT
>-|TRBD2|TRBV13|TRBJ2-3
CASSSRTSGGARDTQYF
TGTGCCAGCAGCTCCCGGACTAGCGGGGGGGCCAGAGATACGCAGTATTTT
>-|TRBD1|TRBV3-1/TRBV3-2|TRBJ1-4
CASRTGGLGKLFF
TGTGCCAGCAGAACAGGGGGTCTTGGGAAACTGTTTTTT
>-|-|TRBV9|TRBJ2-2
CASSDPGLVSANTGELFF
TGTGCCAGCAGCGACCCAGGGCTAGTGTCAGCGAACACCGGGGAGCTGTTTTTT
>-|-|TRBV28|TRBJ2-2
CASSSGQRTAGELFF
TGTGCCAGCAGTTCCGGACAGCGCACGGCCGGGGAGCTGTTTTTT
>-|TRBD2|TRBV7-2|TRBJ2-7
CASSSISGGPYEQYF
TGTGCCAGCAGCTCTATTAGCGGGGGGCCCTACGAGCAGTACTTC
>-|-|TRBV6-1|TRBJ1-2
CASSESGNYGYTF
TGTGCCAGCAGTGAGTCAGGGAACTATGGCTACACCTTC
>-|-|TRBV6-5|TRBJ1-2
CASSYETGLPTF
TGTGCCAGCAGTTACGAGACAGGCCTTCCCACCTTC
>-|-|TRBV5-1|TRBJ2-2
CASTRVANTGELFF
TGCGCCAGTACCAGGGTGGCGAACACCGGGGAGCTGTTTTTT
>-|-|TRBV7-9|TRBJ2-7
CASSFSRSYEQYF
TGTGCCAGCAGCTTTAGCCGATCCTACGAGCAGTACTTC
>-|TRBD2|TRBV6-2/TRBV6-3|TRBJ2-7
CASSSGLTSSGGASYEQYF
TGTGCCAGCAGTTCCGGACTGACGAGTAGCGGGGGGGCCTCCTACGAGCAGTACTTC
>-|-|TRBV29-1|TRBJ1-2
CSVGDNYGYTF
TGCAGCGTCGGGGATAACTATGGCTACACCTTC
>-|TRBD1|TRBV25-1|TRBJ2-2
CASSESGIGRGTGELFF
TGTGCCAGCAGTGAATCCGGCATTGGCAGGGGGACCGGGGAGCTGTTTTTT
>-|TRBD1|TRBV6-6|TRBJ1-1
CASNIPGQLTTEAFF
TGTGCCAGCAATATTCCGGGACAGCTTACCACTGAAGCTTTCTTT
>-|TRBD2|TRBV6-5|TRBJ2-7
CASGRGNDEQYF
TGTGCCAGCGGGAGGGGTAATGACGAGCAGTACTTC
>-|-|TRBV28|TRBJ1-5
CASSLGGGHQPQHF
TGTGCCAGCAGCTTGGGCGGGGGGCATCAGCCCCAGCATTTT
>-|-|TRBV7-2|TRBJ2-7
CASSLGLAPYEQYF
TGTGCCAGCAGCTTAGGCCTAGCTCCCTACGAGCAGTACTTC
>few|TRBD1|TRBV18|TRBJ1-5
CASSPSTGTGEGQPQHF
TGTGCCAGCTCACCCAGCACCGGGACAGGGGAGGGCCAGCCCCAGCATTTT
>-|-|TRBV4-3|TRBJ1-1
CASPGVMNTEAFF
TGCGCCAGCCCCGGGGTTATGAACACTGAAGCTTTCTTT
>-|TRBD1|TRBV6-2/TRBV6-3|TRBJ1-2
CASSYRGTALGYTF
TGTGCCAGCAGCTATCGAGGGACAGCTCTTGGCTACACCTTC
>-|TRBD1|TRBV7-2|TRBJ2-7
CASSPRDRIYEQYF
TGTGCCAGCAGCCCCCGGGACAGAATCTACGAGCAGTACTTC
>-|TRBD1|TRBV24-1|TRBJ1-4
CATSEGTGGEKLFF
TGTGCCACCAGTGAGGGGACAGGGGGTGAAAAACTGTTTTTT
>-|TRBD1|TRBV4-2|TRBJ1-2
CASSSPGQSNYGYTF
TGTGCCAGCAGCTCTCCGGGACAGAGTAACTATGGCTACACCTTC
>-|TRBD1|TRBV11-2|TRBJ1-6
CASSLPGQGSPLHF
TGTGCCAGCAGCTTACCGGGACAGGGTTCACCCCTCCACTTT
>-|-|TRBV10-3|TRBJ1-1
CATQGTTEAFF
TGTGCCACACAGGGAACCACTGAAGCTTTCTTT
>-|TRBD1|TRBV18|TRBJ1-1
CASSRRQGNEAFF
TGTGCCAGCTCACGACGACAGGGAAATGAAGCTTTCTTT
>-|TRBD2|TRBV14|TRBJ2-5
CASSEARTRGTQYF
TGTGCCAGCAGCGAGGCCCGGACTAGAGGGACCCAGTACTTC
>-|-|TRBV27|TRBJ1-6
CATATGGYSPLHF
TGTGCCACTGCCACCGGGGGGTATTCACCCCTCCACTTT
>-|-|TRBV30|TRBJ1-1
CAWSHWQAESRNTEAFF
TGTGCCTGGAGTCATTGGCAGGCCGAATCTCGGAACACTGAAGCTTTCTTT
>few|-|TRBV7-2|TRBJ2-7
CASSLIAGYLWEQYF
TGTGCCAGCAGCTTAATCGCGGGTTATTTGTGGGAGCAGTACTTC
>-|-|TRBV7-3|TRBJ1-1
CASSLTPPGGSGTEAFF
TGTGCCAGCAGCTTAACGCCTCCGGGTGGTTCTGGCACTGAAGCTTTCTTT
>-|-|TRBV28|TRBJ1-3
CASTSGGAGNTIYF
TGTGCCAGCACCTCGGGCGGGGCTGGGAACACCATATATTTT
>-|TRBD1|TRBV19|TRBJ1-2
CASSMGTGITNYGYTF
TGTGCCAGTAGTATGGGGACAGGGATTACTAACTATGGCTACACCTTC
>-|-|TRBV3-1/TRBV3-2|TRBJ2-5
CASSQLVLETQYF
TGTGCCAGCAGCCAACTAGTCCTAGAGACCCAGTACTTC
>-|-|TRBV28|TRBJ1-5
CASSLQGLKPQHF
TGTGCCAGCAGTCTACAGGGATTGAAGCCCCAGCATTTT
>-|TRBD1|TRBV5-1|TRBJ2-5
CASSPQGYQETQYF
TGCGCCAGCAGCCCACAGGGGTACCAAGAGACCCAGTACTTC
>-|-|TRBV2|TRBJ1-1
CASSGGGTLNTEAFF
TGTGCCAGCAGTGGAGGAGGGACTCTTAACACTGAAGCTTTCTTT
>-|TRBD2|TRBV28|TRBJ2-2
CASSLVAGDGELFF
TGTGCCAGCAGTTTGGTAGCGGGCGACGGGGAGCTGTTTTTT
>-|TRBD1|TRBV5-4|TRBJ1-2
CASSPGQAHRGGYTF
TGTGCCAGCAGCCCGGGACAGGCACACCGAGGGGGCTACACCTTC
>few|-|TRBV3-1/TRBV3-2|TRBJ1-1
CASSPTGNTEAFF
TGTGCCAGCAGCCCGACAGGGAACACTGAAGCTTTCTTT
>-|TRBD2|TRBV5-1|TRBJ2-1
CASSSLAGVNEQFF
TGCGCCAGCAGCTCACTAGCGGGGGTCAATGAGCAGTTCTTC
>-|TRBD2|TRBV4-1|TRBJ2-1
CASSQVLAGVGSYNEQFF
TGCGCCAGCAGCCAAGTCCTAGCGGGGGTGGGCTCCTACAATGAGCAGTTCTTC
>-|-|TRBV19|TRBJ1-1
CASTLSGNTEAFF
TGTGCCAGTACCCTCTCCGGGAACACTGAAGCTTTCTTT
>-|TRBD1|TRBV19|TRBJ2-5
CASSIVKGQGGGTQYF
TGTGCCAGTAGTATAGTAAAGGGACAGGGGGGAGGGACCCAGTACTTC
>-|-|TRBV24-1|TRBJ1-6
CYIGQSQSSYNSPLHF
TGCTACATTGGACAGTCACAAAGCTCCTATAATTCACCCCTCCACTTT
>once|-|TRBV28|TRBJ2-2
CASRSGGIGVTGELFF
TGTGCCAGCCGTTCCGGGGGTATAGGGGTCACCGGGGAGCTGTTTTTT
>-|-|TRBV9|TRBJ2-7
CASTPTPQGFAAYEQYF
TGTGCCAGCACCCCGACCCCTCAGGGCTTCGCGGCCTACGAGCAGTACTTC
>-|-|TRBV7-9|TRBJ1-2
CASSSPVGGPKPNYGYTF
TGTGCCAGCAGCTCGCCGGTCGGGGGGCCGAAACCTAACTATGGCTACACCTTC
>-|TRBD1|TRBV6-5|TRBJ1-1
CASIDRGQGEAFF
TGTGCCAGCATCGACAGGGGGCAAGGTGAAGCTTTCTTT
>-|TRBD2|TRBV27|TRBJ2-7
CASSSLGGTPYEQYF
TGTGCCAGCAGTTCACTCGGGGGGACCCCCTACGAGCAGTACTTC